This T cell receptor beta chain was profiled in a study of control samples from healthy donors and cancer patients. Trimming removed 1 base at V and 11 bases at J, with 18 bases between. Germline loops: CDR1 SGHVS, CDR2 FQNEAQ. The CDR3 consists of 15 residues. Using immunoSEQ multiplex PCR, the repertoire was profiled, and TCRdb retains in-frame clones only, with some absent. Of 120,000 or so clones listed, 87% were seen once; the top ten hold 2.9%. The clonotype comes from a man in his sixties in good health. The sample comprised blood. This rearrangement joins TRBV7-8 to TRBJ1-5, with D possibly matching TRBD1 (5 bases). The CDR3 reads CASSLVTGVLTAQHF. CDR3 in DNA: TGTGCCAGCAGCTTAGTTACAGGCGTCCTCACGGCCCAGCATTTT.